These 26 T cell receptor beta chains originate from one sample sequenced in a study of T cell clonality in common variable immunodeficiency. Repertoires were generated with immunoSEQ multiplex PCR, while TCRdb's copy carries only in-frame clones and drops some. This set yields over 30,000 clones and no singletons; the top ten hold 3.8%. Source material: peripheral blood mononuclear cells. The receptors come from a person aged 18-70 years in good health.

This clone was detected many times. The read is 3 residues too short to cover the CDR3 end, so that end is filled in from the germline J gene. This chain uses TRBV20-1 with TRBJ2-7, with 8 bases lining up with TRBD2. Per the germline V gene, CDR1 is DFQATT and CDR2 is SNEGSKA (reference sequence). CDR3 size: 14 residues. V shed 8 bases and J 0 bases; nucleotides not matched to a gene: 9. Incomplete CDR3 DNA: TGCAGTCTACTAGCGGACCCGTCCTCCTACGAG. Residues: CSLLADPSSYE. The complete CDR3 reads CSLLADPSSYEQYF.

This clone was counted ten times or more. Read data end 3 residues before the CDR3 end; the end is taken from the germline J gene. The chain recombines TRBV5-1 with TRBJ1-1; 7 nucleotides match TRBD1. CDR3 length equals 13 residues. Germline CDR1 and CDR2: SGHRS and YFSETQ. The sequenced part of the CDR3 DNA is TGCGCCAGCAGCTTGGGGGGACAGTCTCTA. It codes for CASSLGGQSL. In full, the CDR3 reads CASSLGGQSLAFF.

This clone occurred many times. With the read ending 3 residues before the CDR3 end, the germline J gene is used to fill in that end. The J gene is TRBJ1-1, the V gene TRBV13; no firm D call. The germline gives CDR1 PRHDT, CDR2 FYEKMQ (reference sequence). The CDR3 is 13 residues long. The V end lost 4 bases, the J end lost 1 base, and 7 bases lay between the germline ends. The DNA read from the CDR3 is TGTGCCAGCAGCTCGATAGAGAACACTGAA. It translates to CASSSIENTE. The whole CDR3 protein reads CASSSIENTEAFF.

The table lists this clone with many counts. The read ends 3 residues shy of where the CDR3 ends; the end is completed using the germline J gene. V and J are TRBV7-9 and TRBJ1-2, with D maybe TRBD1 (5 bases). The V end was cut by 3 bases, the J end by 7 bases, with 12 bases between. The CDR3 extends over 13 amino acids. Germline-derived CDR1 and CDR2 are SEHNR and FQNEAQ (reference sequence). CDR3 loop: CASSFGQGGGYTF. The DNA read from the CDR3 is TGTGCCAGCAGCTTCGGGCAGGGAGGTGGC.

This clone has a count of ten or more. The DNA ends 3 residues before the CDR3 does, and the rest of the CDR3 is filled in from the germline J gene. The rearrangement uses TRBV5-4 and TRBJ2-3, with D unclear. V was clipped by 4 bases and J by 3 bases, with 15 bases between them. Germline lookup yields CDR1 SGHNT and CDR2 YYREEE (reference sequence). CDR3 length: 15 residues. CDR3 residues: CASSPGNSLTDTQYF. The CDR3 bases that were read are TGTGCCAGCAGCCCCGGAAACAGTTTGACAGATACG.

This clone was detected a few times. Read coverage stops 3 residues before the CDR3 terminus; the germline J gene supplies the remainder. This chain joins TRBV20-1 and TRBJ1-2; D is undetermined. Germline assignment: CDR1 DFQATT and CDR2 SNEGSKA (reference sequence). This CDR3 is 15 amino acids long. CDR3 in amino acids: CSAPSTSGSLDTYTF. CDR3 DNA, as far as it was read: TGCAGTGCTCCCTCTACTAGCGGGAGTCTAGATACC.

This clone was seen ten or more times. With a much larger clone just one base away, this may be a read error. The CDR3 sequence: CASSLSASGANVLFF. The sequenced part of the CDR3 DNA is TGCGCCAGCAGCTTGAGCGCTTCTGGGGCCAACGTA. The gene calls are TRBV5-1 and TRBJ1-4, with TRBD1 as a possible D gene (5 bases). The read stops 3 residues short of the end of the CDR3; the missing end is completed from the germline J gene. This CDR3 comprises 15 residues. Germline V gene lookup returns CDR1 SGHRS and CDR2 YFSETQ.

The sample holds many counts of this clone. The CDR3 end falls 3 residues outside the read, so it is completed with the germline J gene. The rearrangement uses TRBV27 and TRBJ2-1; 7 nucleotides line up with TRBD2. CDR3 length: 15 residues. The V and J ends lost 2 bases and 3 bases, in that order; junction bases with no gene match: 4. Germline V gene sequence: CDR1 MNHEY, CDR2 SMNVEV (reference sequence). The part of the CDR3 DNA that was read is TGTGCCAGCAGTTTAGGGGGGGTATTCTACAATGAG. Amino acids: CASSLGGVFYNE. The entire CDR3 protein is CASSLGGVFYNEQFF.

The sample holds many counts of this clone. The CDR3 goes on 3 residues after the read ends, and that part is filled in from the germline J gene. This rearrangement joins TRBV14 to TRBJ2-3, with a tentative D call TRBD1 (5 bases). Germline V lookup: CDR1 SGHDN, CDR2 FVKESK. The CDR3 runs to 18 residues. V gave up 1 base and J gave up 0 bases, with 17 bases separating them. The CDR3 protein is CASSQGLAGSFSTDTQYF. CDR3 DNA (partial): TGTGCCAGCAGCCAAGGCTTGGCAGGGTCCTTTAGCACAGATACG.

This clone was seen ten or more times. With the read ending 3 residues before the CDR3 end, the germline J gene is used to fill in that end. The chain has TRBV3-1 (or the pseudogene TRBV3-2) and TRBJ2-7; TRBD1 is a possible D gene (5 bases). Germline V gene data show CDR1 as LGHDT and CDR2 as YNNKEL (reference sequence). V lost 2 bases and J 6 bases, leaving 8 bases between the germline ends. CDR3 length: 12 residues. The CDR3 DNA, read in part, is TGTGCCAGCAGCCAAAGCAGGGTCGAG. This translates into CASSQSRVE. The full CDR3 reads CASSQSRVEQYF.

This clone was picked up a small number of times. Read coverage stops 3 residues before the CDR3 terminus; the germline J gene supplies the remainder. This chain uses TRBV5-1 with TRBJ2-1; D could derive from TRBD1 or TRBD2 (6 bases each). The V gene's germline CDR1 is SGHRS and CDR2 YFSETQ. Trimming stripped 0 bases from V and 4 bases from J, with 14 bases between. The CDR3 is made up of 16 amino acids. CDR3: CASSLGPGAGYNEQFF. CDR3 bases read: TGCGCCAGCAGCTTGGGTCCAGGGGCGGGATACAATGAG.

This clone was seen many times. The CDR3 end lies 3 residues beyond the end of the read and is filled in from the germline J gene. This chain joins TRBV6-2 or TRBV6-3 and TRBJ2-3; possible D gene TRBD1, 5 bases. Per the germline V gene, CDR1 is MNHEY and CDR2 is SVGEGT. The CDR3 is 13 residues long. CDR3 bases read: TGTGCCACCAGGGCAGGGTCCTTGGAGACG. Residues: CATRAGSLET. The whole CDR3 protein reads CATRAGSLETQYF.

This clone was counted ten times or more. The CDR3 goes on 3 residues after the read ends, and that part is filled in from the germline J gene. This chain joins TRBV9 and TRBJ2-5; the match to TRBD2 covers 9 bases. CDR1 and CDR2 from the germline V gene are SGDLS and YYNGEE. J was trimmed by 5 bases and V by 3 bases; bases with no gene match: 5. The CDR3 sequence is 14 residues long. The CDR3 here is CASSAGLALETQYF. The sequenced part of the CDR3 DNA is TGTGCCAGCAGCGCGGGACTAGCCCTGGAGACC.

This clone was detected ten times or more. The CDR3 extends 3 residues past the end of the read, so its final part is completed from the germline J gene. This sequence joins TRBV5-1 and TRBJ2-7, with D possibly matching TRBD2 (5 bases). The CDR3 length is 13 residues. V was trimmed by 0 bases and J by 3 bases, leaving 7 bases between them. Germline assignment: CDR1 SGHRS and CDR2 YFSETQ. The part of the CDR3 DNA that was read is TGCGCCAGCAGCTTGGATCGGGGCTACGAG. Encoded protein: CASSLDRGYE. The CDR3 in its entirety is CASSLDRGYEQYF.

This clone appeared many times. The CDR3 extends 3 residues past the end of the read, so its final part is completed from the germline J gene. The gene calls are TRBV20-1 and TRBJ2-3; 9 bases align to TRBD2. The germline V gene encodes CDR1 DFQATT and CDR2 SNEGSKA (reference sequence). The CDR3 totals 16 residues. J gave up 3 bases and V 2 bases, and 9 bases lay outside the gene matches. CDR3 protein: CSARLAGGGVTDTQYF. The sequenced part of the CDR3 DNA is TGCAGTGCTAGACTGGCGGGAGGGGGGGTAACAGATACG.

This clone was recorded many times. Read data end 3 residues before the CDR3 end; the end is taken from the germline J gene. The chain carries TRBV19 and TRBJ1-4; D is perhaps TRBD1 (5 bases). Germline CDR1 LNHDA, CDR2 SQIVND (reference sequence). The CDR3 length is 13 residues. The part of the CDR3 DNA that was read is TGTGCCAGTAGTATCAGGGTTGAAGTGGAA. It is translated as CASSIRVEVE. The whole CDR3 protein is CASSIRVEVELFF.

The sample holds many counts of this clone. The read terminates 3 residues before the CDR3 end, so the remaining end is supplied by the germline J gene. The chain employs TRBV20-1 and TRBJ2-2; maybe TRBD2 (6 bases). The ends were cut back, 0 bases at V and 4 bases at J, with 21 bases in the middle. The length of the CDR3 is 18 residues. Germline loops: CDR1 DFQATT, CDR2 SNEGSKA (reference sequence). The CDR3 here is CSARDVSLADHSTGELFF. The DNA read from the CDR3 is TGCAGTGCTAGAGATGTTTCACTAGCCGACCATTCCACCGGGGAG.

This clone has a count of ten or more. The sequenced fragment ends 3 residues before the CDR3 boundary, so the rest is inferred from the germline J gene. The rearrangement joins TRBV10-1 to TRBJ1-3; 8 bases line up with TRBD1. Germline V gene lookup returns CDR1 WNHNN and CDR2 SYGVQD (reference sequence). This CDR3 comprises 18 residues. Trimming at V came to 0 bases and at J to 1 base, leaving 8 bases not matched to a gene. The CDR3 protein is CASSESTRQGLSGNTIYF. The part of the CDR3 DNA that was read is TGCGCCAGCAGTGAGTCGACGCGACAGGGGCTTTCTGGAAACACC.

In its sample, this clone was seen many times. The read falls 3 residues short of the CDR3 end, and the missing part is taken from the germline J gene. The rearrangement links TRBV2 to TRBJ2-1; 13 nucleotides line up with TRBD2. From germline, CDR1 is SNHLY and CDR2 FYNNEI. V was clipped by 3 bases and J by 4 bases; unmatched bases: 0. The CDR3 spans 15 residues. The sequenced part of the CDR3 DNA is TGTGCCAGCAGTGAGGGACTAGCGGGATACAATGAG. Encoded protein: CASSEGLAGYNE. In full, the CDR3 reads CASSEGLAGYNEQFF.

There are many counts of this clone. The read terminates 3 residues ahead of where the CDR3 ends, so the germline J gene completes it. The J gene is TRBJ1-6, the V gene TRBV11-2, with D hard to call. The germline V and J ends were trimmed by 8 bases and 9 bases, with 17 bases remaining between them. Germline CDR1 and CDR2: SGHAT and FQNNGV. The CDR3 is 14 residues long. The chain's CDR3 is CASDLSSGTSPLHF. The covered CDR3 bases are TGTGCCAGCGATTTGTCCTCAGGAACTTCACCC.

This clone was seen at least ten times. The sequence runs out 3 residues before the end of the CDR3; the remainder is reconstructed from the germline J gene. This chain links TRBV10-3 with TRBJ2-3, with D maybe TRBD1 (5 bases). The CDR3 contains 13 residues. The germline V gene encodes CDR1 ENHRY and CDR2 SYGVKD. CDR3 DNA, as far as it was read: TGTGCCATCAGTGAGTCGGGGCAGCCGTCG. Translation: CAISESGQPS. The whole CDR3 sequence reads CAISESGQPSQYF.

At least ten counts were recorded for this clone. The missing CDR3 end, 3 residues past where the read stops, is filled in from the germline J gene. The V gene is TRBV5-6, the J gene TRBJ2-7, with a weak D call TRBD1 (6 bases). The germline gives CDR1 SGHDT, CDR2 YYEEEE. Trimming stripped 6 bases from V and 0 bases from J, with 16 bases between. The CDR3 has 15 residues. The sequenced part of the CDR3 DNA is TGTGCCAGCACCCTGGCAGGGGCGTTCTCCTACGAG. It is translated as CASTLAGAFSYE. The CDR3 reads in full as CASTLAGAFSYEQYF.

This clone was picked up many times. The DNA ends 3 residues before the CDR3 does, and the rest of the CDR3 is filled in from the germline J gene. The chain has TRBV6-4 and TRBJ1-1; no clear D. This CDR3 has 13 residues. Between the trimmed V and J ends, which lost 5 bases and 0 bases, there was a span of 7 bases. Germline CDR1 is MRHNA and CDR2 is SNTAGT. The CDR3 spells CASSQQLNTEAFF. The sequenced part of the CDR3 DNA is TGTGCCAGCAGTCAACAGTTGAACACTGAA.

The sample holds many counts of this clone. The read falls 3 residues short of the CDR3 end, and the missing part is taken from the germline J gene. The rearrangement joins TRBV7-2 to TRBJ2-3, with 8 bases matching TRBD2. This CDR3 contains 14 residues. Germline assignment: CDR1 SGHTA and CDR2 FQGNSA. Unmatched junction bases numbered 10, after V lost 8 bases and J lost 6 bases. The DNA read from the CDR3 is TGTGCCAGCCAAGCTGCGGGGGGTTGGGATACG. Translation: CASQAAGGWDT. The full-length CDR3 reads as CASQAAGGWDTQYF.

Note on this clone: With the read ending 3 residues before the CDR3 end, the germline J gene is used to fill in that end. The chain employs TRBV10-2 and TRBJ1-4, with 10 bases that match TRBD1. The germline CDR1 and CDR2 sequences are WSHSY and SAAADI. The CDR3 spans 15 residues. V shed 4 bases and J 5 bases; nucleotides not matched to a gene: 4. The CDR3 sequence: CASSGPDRGNEKLFF. The sequenced part of the CDR3 DNA is TGCGCCAGCAGTGGACCGGACAGGGGGAATGAAAAA.

The sample holds many counts of this clone. Read data end 3 residues before the CDR3 end; the end is taken from the germline J gene. The chain has TRBV6-2 or TRBV6-3 and TRBJ2-3; 11 bases match TRBD2. Germline V gene lookup returns CDR1 MNHEY and CDR2 SVGEGT. The V and J ends lost 2 bases and 5 bases, in that order; junction bases with no gene match: 9. The CDR3 contains 17 residues. The sequenced CDR3 bases are TGTGCCAGCAGTTACCCCGGGACTAGCGGCGCAAGAGATACG. This sequence encodes CASSYPGTSGARDT. The full CDR3 protein reads CASSYPGTSGARDTQYF.